The sample holds many counts of the clone carrying this T cell receptor beta chain. Its antigen is not known. The read stops 3 residues short of the end of the CDR3; the missing end is completed from the germline J gene. The sample holds other DNA sequences that translate to the same CDR3. Control and CVID samples contributed equal amounts of genomic DNA. Clones were sequenced by immunoSEQ multiplex PCR, and TCRdb holds only the in-frame ones, with some missing. The table lists 35,000 to 50,000 clones, with no singletons. V trimming: 3 bases; J trimming: 6 bases; junction bases outside the gene matches: 4. The CDR3 loop spans 13 amino acids. CDR1 and CDR2 from the germline V gene are KGHSH and LQKENI. The record originates from a study of T cell clonality in common variable immunodeficiency. Broader study findings: Repertoire-complication correlations in CVID were limited by patient heterogeneity. CVID subjects shared fewer TCRbeta clones than healthy controls did.

The sequence came from a person aged 18-69 years in good health. Sequencing was carried out using peripheral blood mononuclear cells. This sequence joins TRBV18 and TRBJ1-2; 7 bases match TRBD1. CDR3 loop: CASSPRGTDGYTF. CDR3 DNA, as far as it was read: TGTGCCAGCTCACCTCGGGGGACAGATGGC.